This is a list of T cell receptor beta chains from one sample in a study of blood T cells in healthy people across ages. One entry per CDR3 protein, called by TCRdb with MiXCR from the 5' RACE reads. This sample has some 760,000 distinct CDR3 sequences, with roughly 25% found just once. These records were also assigned to another study, of T cells of mothers and their children.

Sequenced input: blood. Receptors originate from a boy aged 5-17 years in good health. Each CDR3 is given with its conserved first and last residue. Fields, in order: J gene, D gene, clone size, V gene, CDR3 protein, CDR3 DNA. A D gene is named only where the DNA matches it firmly. Not every row has a clone size; where given, it reads once, few, many or a size class.

J: TRBJ2-7; D: -; size: -; V: TRBV20-1; CDR3: CSARVGTAAYEQYF; DNA: TGCAGTGCTAGAGTAGGGACTGCAGCCTACGAGCAGTACTTC
J: TRBJ2-1; D: TRBD2; size: -; V: TRBV11-2; CDR3: CASSRFSPLAGGDNEQFF; DNA: TGTGCCAGCAGCCGCTTCTCTCCCCTAGCGGGAGGGGACAATGAGCAGTTCTTC
J: TRBJ2-1; D: -; size: few; V: TRBV4-1; CDR3: CASSQKPSPSSYNEQFF; DNA: TGCGCCAGCAGCCAGAAACCTAGCCCTAGCTCCTACAATGAGCAGTTCTTC
J: TRBJ2-3; D: -; size: -; V: TRBV18; CDR3: CASSRPGNGPDTQYF; DNA: TGTGCCAGCTCACGCCCAGGGAATGGCCCAGATACGCAGTATTTT
J: TRBJ2-1; D: -; size: -; V: TRBV28; CDR3: CASRGVSYNEQFF; DNA: TGTGCCAGTCGCGGGGTCTCCTACAATGAGCAGTTCTTC
J: TRBJ2-1; D: -; size: few; V: TRBV12-3/TRBV12-4; CDR3: CASSLANRLNEQFF; DNA: TGTGCCAGCAGCCTTGCCAATAGGCTTAATGAGCAGTTCTTC
J: TRBJ2-1; D: TRBD2; size: few; V: TRBV19; CDR3: CATNPSGRDNEQFF; DNA: TGTGCCACAAATCCTAGCGGGAGGGACAATGAGCAGTTCTTC
J: TRBJ2-1; D: -; size: few; V: TRBV28; CDR3: CASSSGSRNEQFF; DNA: TGTGCCAGCAGTTCAGGAAGCCGCAATGAGCAGTTCTTC
J: TRBJ2-4; D: -; size: many; V: TRBV20-1; CDR3: CSARDSGTPIQYF; DNA: TGCAGTGCTAGGGATAGCGGAACCCCCATTCAGTACTTC
J: TRBJ1-1; D: -; size: -; V: TRBV29-1; CDR3: CSVGWATEAFF; DNA: TGCAGCGTTGGCTGGGCCACTGAAGCTTTCTTT
J: TRBJ2-5; D: TRBD1; size: -; V: TRBV20-1; CDR3: CSARPVRGPVTQYF; DNA: TGCAGTGCTAGACCAGTCAGGGGGCCGGTGACCCAGTACTTC
J: TRBJ2-5; D: -; size: few; V: TRBV12-3/TRBV12-4; CDR3: CASSLATRGGFF; DNA: TGTGCCAGCAGTTTGGCAACTCGGGGCGGGTTCTTC
J: TRBJ2-7; D: -; size: few; V: TRBV4-3; CDR3: CASSQDPGAVYEQYF; DNA: TGCGCCAGCAGCCAAGATCCAGGGGCGGTCTACGAGCAGTACTTC
J: TRBJ1-2; D: TRBD1; size: -; V: TRBV28; CDR3: CASSPDRGSNYGYTF; DNA: TGTGCCAGCAGCCCTGACAGGGGGTCTAACTATGGCTACACCTTC
J: TRBJ2-5; D: -; size: few; V: TRBV7-2; CDR3: CASSLDFEGETQYF; DNA: TGTGCCAGCAGCTTAGACTTTGAGGGCGAGACCCAGTACTTC